The sequence of this TCR beta chain was determined in a study of vaccination effects on CD4 cells after COVID-19 (dated by TCRdb to between 2021 and 2023). In terms of the full investigation: In the ViraFEST assay, PBMC were stimulated with viral peptide pools, and TCR sequencing was then used to find antigen-specific CD4+ T cell clonotypes based on their expansion. Each well held fewer than 2.5 million PBMC cultured in IMDM containing about 5.5% human AB serum, about 10 IU/ml IL-2 and gentamicin, along with roughly 10 ug/ml peptides. Cultures from other donors in the study were sequenced using the Oncomine TCR Beta short-read assay on an Illumina iSeq 100. Altogether, roughly 10 COVID-19 convalescent patients and a handful of SARS-CoV-2-naive healthy vaccine recipients made up the full study. Each participant received two doses of an mRNA SARS-CoV-2 vaccine, either BNT162b2 or mRNA-1273. In both COVID-19 convalescent patients and infection-naive vaccine recipients, the study compared SARS-CoV-2 spike-specific CD4+ TCR repertoires from before mRNA vaccination with those from after it.

As regards this clone: What antigen it recognizes has not been identified. No base-level quality is on record; no much larger clone is a single base apart.

The investigation overall reported the following: Among healthy vaccine recipients, nearly all vaccine-induced clones were SARS-CoV-2 mono-reactive, and only 1 of 255 was cross-reactive with common cold coronaviruses. Only a small number of convalescent patients were included, and no early post-infection timepoints were available, which limited the study. Both infection-induced and vaccine-induced clones contracted markedly at late post-vaccination timepoints, which is consistent with waning T cell responses.

After more than 9 days of culture, CD4+ T cells were isolated with the EasySep CD4+ T cell isolation kit. Healthy vaccine recipients had no prior SARS-CoV-2 infection, confirmed by negative nucleocapsid antibodies before and after vaccination. Half of the culture medium was replaced with fresh IL-2-containing medium on days 3 and 7. Unless noted otherwise, every peptide stimulation condition was cultured in triplicate wells. PBMC were separated from whole blood using Ficoll-Paque Plus gradient centrifugation and were then either cryopreserved at -140C or used fresh. Genomic DNA was extracted from cultured CD4+ T cells with the QIAamp micro DNA kit. The CDR3 measures 15 amino acids from cysteine to phenylalanine. Kept here is only the CDR3 DNA, which spans 45 bases and is read in frame from base 1. The germline V gene (reference sequence) specifies MNHNY as CDR1 and SVGAGI as CDR2. The junction shows trimming of 6 bases on V and 1 base on J, plus 15 bases between the germline ends.

Receptor amplification or capture employed the immunoSEQ multiplex PCR assay. DNA from the CD4+ T cells that had been cultured and isolated underwent TCR beta CDR3 sequencing. On the study's bioinformatics: Non-productive TCR sequences were discarded, and reads were trimmed to the CDR3 region, with only CDR3s of 7 or more amino acids retained. Antigen-specific clonotypes were identified using the MANAFEST web app by comparison of expansion in peptide wells against reference cultures. To count as positive, a clone had to show expansion at FDR<0.05 compared with the reference and with all other wells, an odds ratio above 5, and a frequency above 0.1% in two replicate wells. A clonotype was called cross-reactive if it was significantly expanded both in SARS-CoV-2 spike wells and in at least one common cold coronavirus spike condition. CDR3 similarity was assessed by Levenshtein distance with the stringdist R package, and unrooted trees were built with ape in R 3.6.1. Not all clones reach the TCRdb copy of this immuneACCESS table, which keeps in-frame sequences only. Checked studies attribute under half of the gap to unresolved V genes and leave the rest unexplained. For V, J and clone size, that table is used; D and trimming come from the DNA. This sample comprises over 45,000 clones, over 50% of them detected only once. The ten largest make up 4.5% to 7% of the sample.

The sample in question was CD4+ T cells from PBMCs cultured without peptide, obtained before COVID-19 vaccination. This receptor was obtained from a human donor who received a COVID-19 vaccine. This receptor chain uses TRBV6-6 and TRBJ1-1, with a weak D call of TRBD1 (6 bases match). The nucleotides read TGTGCCAGCAGCCGACCCGGGACACCGAACACTGAAGCTTTCTTT. This encodes CASSRPGTPNTEAFF.